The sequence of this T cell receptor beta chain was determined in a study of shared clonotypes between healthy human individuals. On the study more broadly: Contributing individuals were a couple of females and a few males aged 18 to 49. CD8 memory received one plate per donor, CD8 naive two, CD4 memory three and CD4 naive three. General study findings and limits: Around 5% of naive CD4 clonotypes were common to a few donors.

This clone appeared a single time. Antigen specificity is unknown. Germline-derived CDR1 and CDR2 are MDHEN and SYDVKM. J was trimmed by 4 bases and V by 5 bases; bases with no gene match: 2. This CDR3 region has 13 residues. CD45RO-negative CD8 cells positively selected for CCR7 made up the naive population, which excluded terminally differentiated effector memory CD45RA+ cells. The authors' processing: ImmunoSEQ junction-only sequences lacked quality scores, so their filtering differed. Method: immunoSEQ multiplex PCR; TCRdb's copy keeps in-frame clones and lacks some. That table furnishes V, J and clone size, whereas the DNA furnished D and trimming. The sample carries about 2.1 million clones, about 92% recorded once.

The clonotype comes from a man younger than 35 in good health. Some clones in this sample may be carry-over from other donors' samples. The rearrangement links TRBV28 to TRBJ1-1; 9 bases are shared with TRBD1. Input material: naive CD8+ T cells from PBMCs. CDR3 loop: CASSQTGGTEAFF. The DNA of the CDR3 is TGTGCCAGCAGTCAGACAGGGGGCACTGAAGCTTTCTTT.